Below, 17 T cell receptor beta chains from the same sample are listed, as sequenced in a study of breast tumors, draining lymph nodes, adjacent tissues. One entry per CDR3 protein results from TCRdb running MiXCR on the multiplex PCR reads. This table has about 200,000 distinct CDR3 sequences, 30% to 40% appearing once. Samples came from axillary lymph nodes draining the breast cancer. Sequenced sample: axillary lymph node tissue. All receptors come from a female donor with breast cancer. Some clones in this sample may be carry-over from other donors' samples.

This clonotype was counted ten times or more. The rearrangement uses TRBV5-1 and TRBJ1-2, with D tentatively TRBD1 (5 bases). This CDR3 is 12 amino acids long. Germline loops: CDR1 SGHRS, CDR2 YFSETQ. V gave up 4 bases and J gave up 5 bases, with 9 bases separating them. CDR3 protein: CASSDDSYGYTF. CDR3 DNA sequence: TGCGCCAGCAGCGATGACAGTTATGGCTACACCTTC.

This clonotype was recorded at least ten times. A read error may produce the germline difference seen at one junction end. This chain connects TRBV10-2 to TRBJ1-2; 8 nucleotides agree with TRBD1. CDR3 length equals 20 residues. Per the germline V gene, CDR1 is WSHSY and CDR2 is SAAADI. The chain's CDR3 is CASSESALLLTGQGDYGYPF. The CDR3 DNA reads as TGCGCCAGCAGTGAGTCCGCCCTTCTTTTGACTGGACAGGGAGACTATGGCTACCCCTTC.

This clonotype occurred a few times. Possible read error: a much larger clone is one base away. The chain couples TRBV11-2 to TRBJ2-2; perhaps D is TRBD1 or TRBD2 (5 bases each). CDR1 and CDR2 (germline): SGHAT, FQNNGV. Trimming took 5 bases from V and 4 from J, leaving 14 bases between them. This CDR3 has 15 residues. The CDR3 coding sequence is TGTGCCAGCAGCCAGGGTTGGGAGACCACCGGGGAGCTGTTTTTT. Its protein product is CASSQGWETTGELFF.

The sample holds a few counts of this clonotype. The CDR3, as DNA: TGTGCCAGCAGTAAGACAGGGGTTGATGCCTACGAGCAGTACTTC. Translated: CASSKTGVDAYEQYF. The chain uses TRBV6-1 and TRBJ2-7; 8 positions match TRBD1. This CDR3 region has 15 residues. Looked up from germline, CDR1 is MNHNS and CDR2 is SASEGT. V shed 5 bases and J 2 bases; nucleotides not matched to a gene: 8.

This clonotype was detected ten times or more. A read error may explain this, as a much larger clone is one base away. The chain couples TRBV15 to TRBJ2-5, with 8 bases aligning to TRBD2. The CDR3 is 15 residues long. The germline gives CDR1 LNHNV, CDR2 YYDKDF (reference sequence). DNA of the CDR3: TGTGCCGCCAGCAGAAACCGGGGGGGTGCGGAGACCCAGTACTTC. Amino acids: CAASRNRGGAETQYF.

In this sample, this clonotype turned up once. The final CDR3 position lacks the conserved phenylalanine or tryptophan, pointing to a likely read error. Because the CDR3's place on the DNA is in doubt, the DNA is left out and the CDR3 is given as listed by TCRdb. V usage is TRBV5-1 and J usage is TRBJ1-3; the table's D gene call, TRBD1, was not cross checked with the DNA. The CDR3 adds up to 8 amino acids, both ends counted. Germline V gives CDR1 SGHRS, CDR2 YFSETQ. The CDR3 protein is CASSPGGA.

The rearrangement uses TRBV5-4 and TRBJ2-3; 7 bases are shared with TRBD2. J lost 11 bases, V lost 3 bases, and 12 bases had no gene match. Germline lookup yields CDR1 SGHNT and CDR2 YYREEE (reference sequence). This CDR3 is 14 amino acids long. CDR3 nucleotide sequence: TGTGCCAGCAGCTCTGGGACTACCTACAATGAGCAGTATTTT. Residues: CASSSGTTYNEQYF.

Worth noting for this clonotype: A much bigger clone sits one base away, suggesting this may be a read error. The rearrangement joins TRBV5-4 to TRBJ2-7; D ambiguous. The CDR3 consists of 14 residues. The germline V gene encodes CDR1 SGHNT and CDR2 YYREEE (reference sequence). CDR3 loop: CARSRGQGSYEQYF. The CDR3 DNA reads TGTGCCCGCAGCCGCGGTCAAGGATCCTACGAGCAGTACTTC.

At least ten counts were recorded for this clonotype. The rearrangement uses TRBV7-2 and TRBJ2-3; 11 nucleotides align to TRBD2. This CDR3 has 14 amino acids. Germline V lookup: CDR1 SGHTA, CDR2 FQGNSA. With V trimmed by 6 bases and J by 6 bases, 5 bases remained unmatched. The CDR3 nucleotides are TGTGCCAGCAGTCGTAGCGGGAGGGTGGATACGCAGTATTTT. It codes for CASSRSGRVDTQYF.

This clonotype appeared many times. Given a much more abundant clone one base away, this may be a read error. The chain combines TRBV7-2 with TRBJ2-5; D is unclear. The CDR3 covers 14 residues. CDR1 and CDR2 from the germline V gene are SGHTA and FQGNSA. The CDR3, as DNA: TGTGCCAGCAGCTTAAGTACAGCCAAAGAGACCCGGTACTTC. As protein: CASSLSTAKETRYF.

The sample holds many counts of this clonotype. This chain links TRBV7-9 with TRBJ2-1, with D possibly TRBD2 on 6 matching bases. In germline, CDR1 is SEHNR, CDR2 FQNEAQ (reference sequence). Between the trimmed V and J ends, which lost 5 bases and 1 base, there was a span of 12 bases. The length of the CDR3 is 15 residues. Here the CDR3 reads CASSHTSRSYNEQFF. DNA for the CDR3: TGTGCCAGCAGCCATACTAGCAGGTCCTACAATGAGCAGTTCTTC.

This clonotype has a handful of counts. The chain uses TRBV28 and TRBJ2-1, with a possible D match to TRBD2 (6 bases). The CDR3 is made up of 14 amino acids. V lost 5 bases and J lost 7, with 15 bases in between. Germline CDR1 MDHEN, CDR2 SYDVKM. Here the CDR3 reads CASSPPVLANEQFF. CDR3 bases: TGTGCCAGCAGTCCCCCGGTTCTAGCGAATGAGCAGTTCTTC.

The chain links TRBV7-9 to TRBJ2-7; 14 bases agree with TRBD2. The CDR3 spans 15 residues. Trimming removed 5 bases from V and 10 bases from J; junction bases left unmatched: 10. Per the germline V gene, CDR1 is SEHNR and CDR2 is FQNEAQ (reference sequence). CDR3 DNA sequence: TGTGCCAGCAGCCACTCCTTGACTAGCGGGAGGGCTCAGTACTTC. It yields the protein CASSHSLTSGRAQYF.

Only a few counts were recorded for this clonotype. The rearrangement uses TRBV2 and TRBJ2-5, with TRBD2 identical over 12 bases. The germline V gene encodes CDR1 SNHLY and CDR2 FYNNEI. CDR3 length: 16 residues. The ends lost 7 bases at V and 2 bases at J; junction bases unmatched: 8. The CDR3 loop is CASMAGLAGGQETQYF. CDR3 DNA sequence: TGTGCCAGCATGGCTGGGCTAGCGGGGGGGCAAGAGACCCAGTACTTC.

This clonotype was counted ten times or more. DNA for the CDR3: TGCGCCAGCAGGGACAGGGGGTTAGATACGCAGTATTTT. Its protein is CASRDRGLDTQYF. The chain recombines TRBV10-2 with TRBJ2-3, with 10 bases matching TRBD1. Trimming cost V 6 bases and J 5 bases; bases outside gene matches: 2. The CDR3 is made up of 13 amino acids. The germline V gene encodes CDR1 WSHSY and CDR2 SAAADI.

With respect to this clonotype: Because the CDR3 is missing its conserved closing phenylalanine or tryptophan, this is likely a read error. Because the CDR3's place on the DNA is in doubt, the DNA is left out and the CDR3 is given as listed by TCRdb. The J gene is TRBJ2-1, the V gene TRBV19; the table's D call, TRBD2, was not checked against the DNA. Germline lookup yields CDR1 LNHDA and CDR2 SQIVND (reference sequence). The CDR3 extends over 16 residues, inclusive of both ends. This chain's CDR3 is CASSPSASGRAYIRFS.

The V and J genes are TRBV18 and TRBJ2-1; 7 nucleotides match TRBD2. Germline V gives CDR1 KGHSH, CDR2 LQKENI. The CDR3 covers 17 residues. Germline trimming cut 4 bases from V and 0 bases from J; bases unmatched to any gene: 9. The CDR3 nucleotides read TGTGCCAGCTCACGGGTTGGCCCGGGGGGCTCCTACAATGAGCAGTTCTTC. Its translation is CASSRVGPGGSYNEQFF.